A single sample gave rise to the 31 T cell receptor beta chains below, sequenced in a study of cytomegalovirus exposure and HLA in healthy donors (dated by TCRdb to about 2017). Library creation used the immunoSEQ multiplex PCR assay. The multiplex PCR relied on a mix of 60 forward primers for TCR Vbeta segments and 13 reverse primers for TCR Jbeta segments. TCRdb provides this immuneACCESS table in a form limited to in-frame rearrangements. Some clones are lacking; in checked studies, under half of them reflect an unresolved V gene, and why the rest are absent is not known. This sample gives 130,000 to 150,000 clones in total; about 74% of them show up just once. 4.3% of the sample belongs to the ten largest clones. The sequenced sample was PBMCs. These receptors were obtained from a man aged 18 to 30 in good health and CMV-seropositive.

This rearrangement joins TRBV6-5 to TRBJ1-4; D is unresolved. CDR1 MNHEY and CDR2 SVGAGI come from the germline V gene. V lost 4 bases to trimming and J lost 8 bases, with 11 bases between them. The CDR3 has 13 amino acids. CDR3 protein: CASSFRGGEKLFF. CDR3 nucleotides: TGTGCCAGCAGTTTTAGAGGAGGGGAAAAACTGTTTTTT.

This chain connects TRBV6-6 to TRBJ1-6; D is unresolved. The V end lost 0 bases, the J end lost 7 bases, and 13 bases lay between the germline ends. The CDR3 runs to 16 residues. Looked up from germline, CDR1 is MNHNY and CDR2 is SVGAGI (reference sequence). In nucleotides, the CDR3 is TGTGCCAGCAGTTACTCGAGTCCAGGAGGGAATTCACCCCTCCACTTT. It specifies CASSYSSPGGNSPLHF.

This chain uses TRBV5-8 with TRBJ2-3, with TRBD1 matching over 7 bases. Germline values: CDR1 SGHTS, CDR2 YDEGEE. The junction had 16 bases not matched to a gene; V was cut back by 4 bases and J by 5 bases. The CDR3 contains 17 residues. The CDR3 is CASSLGVQGVAGDTQYF. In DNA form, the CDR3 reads TGTGCCAGCAGCCTGGGGGTGCAGGGGGTGGCTGGAGATACGCAGTATTTT.

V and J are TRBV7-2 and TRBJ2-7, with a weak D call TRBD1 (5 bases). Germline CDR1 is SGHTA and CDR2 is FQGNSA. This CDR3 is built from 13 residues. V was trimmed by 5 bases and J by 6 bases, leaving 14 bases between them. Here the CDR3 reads CASSVDNYSEQYF. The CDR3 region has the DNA TGTGCCAGCAGCGTGGACAACTATAGCGAGCAGTACTTC.

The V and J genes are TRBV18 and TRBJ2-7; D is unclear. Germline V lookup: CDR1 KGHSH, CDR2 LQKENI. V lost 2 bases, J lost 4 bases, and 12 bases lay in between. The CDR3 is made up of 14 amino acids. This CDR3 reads CASSPGFSFYEQYF. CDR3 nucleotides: TGTGCCAGCTCACCAGGCTTCTCTTTTTACGAGCAGTACTTC.

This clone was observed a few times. CDR3 residues: CATSKGDSNTEAFF. CDR3 nucleotide sequence: TGTGCCACCAGCAAAGGGGATTCGAACACTGAAGCTTTCTTT. The gene calls are TRBV15 and TRBJ1-1, with D perhaps matching TRBD1 (5 bases). Trimming pared 4 bases from V and 1 base from J, leaving 10 bases between. The germline gives CDR1 LNHNV, CDR2 YYDKDF (reference sequence). The CDR3 loop spans 14 amino acids.

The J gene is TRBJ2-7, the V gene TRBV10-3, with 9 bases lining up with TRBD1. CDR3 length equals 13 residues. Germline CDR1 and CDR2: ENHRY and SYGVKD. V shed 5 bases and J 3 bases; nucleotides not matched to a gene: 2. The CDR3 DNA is TGTGCCATCAGTCGGGACAGGGACTACGAGCAGTACTTC. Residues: CAISRDRDYEQYF.

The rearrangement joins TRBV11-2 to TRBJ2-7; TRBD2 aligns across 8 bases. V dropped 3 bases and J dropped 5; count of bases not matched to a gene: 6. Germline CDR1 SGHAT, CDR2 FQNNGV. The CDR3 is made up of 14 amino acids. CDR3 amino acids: CASSFGTSFNEQYF. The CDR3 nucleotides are TGTGCCAGCAGCTTCGGGACTAGTTTCAACGAGCAGTACTTC.

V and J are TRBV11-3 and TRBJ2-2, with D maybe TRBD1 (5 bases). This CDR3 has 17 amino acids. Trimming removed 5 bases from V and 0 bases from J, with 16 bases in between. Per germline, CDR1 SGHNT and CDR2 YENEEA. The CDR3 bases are TGTGCCAGCAGCCGATCCTTGGGGCGGTCGAACACCGGGGAGCTGTTTTTT. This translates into CASSRSLGRSNTGELFF. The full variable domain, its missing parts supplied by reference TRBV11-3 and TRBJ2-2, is EAGVVQSPRYKIIEKKQPVAFWCNPISGHNTLYWYLQNLGQGPELLIRYENEEAVDDSQLPKDRFSAERLKGVDSTLKIQPAELGDSAVYLCASSRSLGRSNTGELFFGEGSRLTVL.

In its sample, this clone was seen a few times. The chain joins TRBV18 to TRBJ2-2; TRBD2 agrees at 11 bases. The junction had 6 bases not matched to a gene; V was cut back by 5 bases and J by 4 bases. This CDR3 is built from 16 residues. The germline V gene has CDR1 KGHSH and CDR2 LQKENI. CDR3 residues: CASSRLAGPSTGELFF. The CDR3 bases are TGTGCCAGCTCAAGACTAGCGGGGCCTAGCACCGGGGAGCTGTTTTTT.

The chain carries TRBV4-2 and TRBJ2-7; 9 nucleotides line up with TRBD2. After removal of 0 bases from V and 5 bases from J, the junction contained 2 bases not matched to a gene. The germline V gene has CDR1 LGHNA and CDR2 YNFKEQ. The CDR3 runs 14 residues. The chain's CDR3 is CASSQEPSGNEQYF. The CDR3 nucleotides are TGTGCCAGCAGCCAAGAGCCTAGCGGGAACGAGCAGTACTTC.

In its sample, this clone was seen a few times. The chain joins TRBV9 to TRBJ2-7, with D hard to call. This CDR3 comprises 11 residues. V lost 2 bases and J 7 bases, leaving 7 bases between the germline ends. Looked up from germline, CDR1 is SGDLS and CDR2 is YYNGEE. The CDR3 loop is CASSVGSEQYF. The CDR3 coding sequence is TGTGCCAGCAGCGTCGGGTCGGAGCAGTACTTC.

The CDR3 sequence is CSVAWRSTDTQYF. The CDR3, as DNA: TGCAGCGTCGCTTGGAGGAGCACAGATACGCAGTATTTT. The chain couples TRBV29-1 to TRBJ2-3, with a possible D match to TRBD2 (5 bases). Trimming pared 6 bases from V and 0 bases from J, leaving 10 bases between. The CDR3 extends over 13 amino acids. From germline, CDR1 is SQVTM and CDR2 ANQGSEA.

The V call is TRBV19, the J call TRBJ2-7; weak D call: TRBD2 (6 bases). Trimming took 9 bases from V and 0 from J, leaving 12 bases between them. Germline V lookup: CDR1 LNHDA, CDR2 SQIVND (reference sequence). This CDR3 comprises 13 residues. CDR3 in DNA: TGTGCCAGCAGGAGGGAGGCCTCCTACGAGCAGTACTTC. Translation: CASRREASYEQYF.

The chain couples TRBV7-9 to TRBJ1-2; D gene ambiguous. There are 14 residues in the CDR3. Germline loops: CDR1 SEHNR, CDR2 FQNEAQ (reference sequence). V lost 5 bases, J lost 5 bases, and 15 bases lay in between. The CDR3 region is CASSGLGMRYGYTF. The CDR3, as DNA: TGTGCCAGCAGCGGACTTGGAATGAGGTATGGCTACACCTTC.

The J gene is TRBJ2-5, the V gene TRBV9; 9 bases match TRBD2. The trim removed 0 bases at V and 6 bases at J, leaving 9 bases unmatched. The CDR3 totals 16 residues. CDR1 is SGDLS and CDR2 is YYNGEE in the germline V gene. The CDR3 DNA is TGTGCCAGCAGCGTAGTTGAAGGGACTAGCCGGCAGACCCAGTACTTC. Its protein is CASSVVEGTSRQTQYF.

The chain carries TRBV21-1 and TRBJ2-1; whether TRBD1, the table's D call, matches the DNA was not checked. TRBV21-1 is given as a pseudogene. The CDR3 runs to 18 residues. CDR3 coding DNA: TGTGCCAGCGGACCTTTCCGGGACAGGGGGAGACGGTACAATGAGCAGTTCTTC. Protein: CASGPFRDRGRRYNEQFF.

CDR3 bases: TGTGCCAGCAGTTCCCCACGGGGGGCAAGTTACAATGAGCAGTTCTTC. This gives the protein CASSSPRGASYNEQFF. The rearrangement joins TRBV6-5 to TRBJ2-1; tentatively, D is TRBD2 (7 bases). The CDR3 is 16 amino acids. V lost 4 bases to trimming and J lost 4 bases, with 17 bases between them. The germline V gene has CDR1 MNHEY and CDR2 SVGAGI.

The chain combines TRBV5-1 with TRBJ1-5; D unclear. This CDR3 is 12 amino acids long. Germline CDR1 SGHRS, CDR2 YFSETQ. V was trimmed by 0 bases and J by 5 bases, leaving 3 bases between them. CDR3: CASSLDYQPQHF. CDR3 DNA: TGCGCCAGCAGCTTGGACTATCAGCCCCAGCATTTT.

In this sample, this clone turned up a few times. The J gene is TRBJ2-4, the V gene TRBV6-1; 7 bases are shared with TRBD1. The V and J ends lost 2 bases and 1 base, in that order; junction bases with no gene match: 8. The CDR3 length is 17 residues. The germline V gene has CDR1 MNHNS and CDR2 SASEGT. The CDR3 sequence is CASSENQGVAAKNIQYF. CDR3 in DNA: TGTGCCAGCAGTGAAAACCAGGGGGTGGCGGCCAAAAACATTCAGTACTTC.

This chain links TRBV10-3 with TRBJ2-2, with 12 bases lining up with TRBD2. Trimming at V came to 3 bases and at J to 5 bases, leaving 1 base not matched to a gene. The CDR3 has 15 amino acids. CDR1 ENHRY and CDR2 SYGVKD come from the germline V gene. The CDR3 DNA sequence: TGTGCCATCAGTGACCTAGCGGGGGGGACCGGGGAGCTGTTTTTT. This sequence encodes CAISDLAGGTGELFF.

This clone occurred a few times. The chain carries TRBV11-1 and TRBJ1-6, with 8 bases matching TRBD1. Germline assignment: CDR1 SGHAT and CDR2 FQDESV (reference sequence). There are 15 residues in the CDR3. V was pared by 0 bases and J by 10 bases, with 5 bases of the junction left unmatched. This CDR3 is CASSLAPGGESPLHF. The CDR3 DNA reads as TGTGCCAGCAGCTTAGCTCCAGGGGGCGAATCACCCCTCCACTTT. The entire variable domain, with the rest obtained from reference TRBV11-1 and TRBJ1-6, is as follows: EAEVAQSPRYKITEKSQAVAFWCDPISGHATLYWYRQILGQGPELLVQFQDESVVDDSQLPKDRFSAERLKGVDSTLKIQPAELGDSAMYLCASSLAPGGESPLHFGNGTRLTVT.

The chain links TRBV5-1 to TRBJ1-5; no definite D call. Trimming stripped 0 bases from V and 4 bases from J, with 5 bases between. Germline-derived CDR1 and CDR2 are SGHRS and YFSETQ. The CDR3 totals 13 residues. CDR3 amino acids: CASSLVPNQPQHF. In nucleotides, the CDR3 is TGCGCCAGCAGCTTGGTTCCGAATCAGCCCCAGCATTTT.

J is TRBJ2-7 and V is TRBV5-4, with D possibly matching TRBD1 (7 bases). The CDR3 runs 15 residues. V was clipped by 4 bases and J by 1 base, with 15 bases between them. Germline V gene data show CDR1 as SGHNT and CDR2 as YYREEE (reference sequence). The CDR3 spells CASSAGQPWSYEQYF. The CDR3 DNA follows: TGTGCCAGCAGCGCGGGACAGCCTTGGTCCTACGAGCAGTACTTC.

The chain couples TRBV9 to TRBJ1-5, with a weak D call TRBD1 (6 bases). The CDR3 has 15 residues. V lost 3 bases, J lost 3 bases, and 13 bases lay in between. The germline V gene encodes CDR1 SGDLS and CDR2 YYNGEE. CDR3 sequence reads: CASSEGQWFNQPQHF. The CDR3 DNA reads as TGTGCCAGCAGCGAAGGACAGTGGTTCAATCAGCCCCAGCATTTT.

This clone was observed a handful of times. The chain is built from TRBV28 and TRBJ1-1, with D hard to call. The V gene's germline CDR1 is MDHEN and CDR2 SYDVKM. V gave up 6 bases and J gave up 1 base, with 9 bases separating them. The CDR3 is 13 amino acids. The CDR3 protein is CASRNPGNTEAFF. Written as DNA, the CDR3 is TGTGCCAGCAGAAATCCAGGGAACACTGAAGCTTTCTTT.

Here the CDR3 DNA reads TGTGCCAGTAGTCATACAGGGGGCGTTGAGCAGTACTTC. This codes for CASSHTGGVEQYF. The chain recombines TRBV19 with TRBJ2-7, with TRBD1 matching over 9 bases. J gave up 7 bases and V 5 bases, and 6 bases lay outside the gene matches. The CDR3 consists of 13 residues. The germline gives CDR1 LNHDA, CDR2 SQIVND (reference sequence). Complete variable domain (other parts from reference TRBV19 and TRBJ2-7): DGGITQSPKYLFRKEGQNVTLSCEQNLNHDAMYWYRQDPGQGLRLIYYSQIVNDFQKGDIAEGYSVSREKKESFPLTVTSAQKNPTAFYLCASSHTGGVEQYFGPGTRLTVT.

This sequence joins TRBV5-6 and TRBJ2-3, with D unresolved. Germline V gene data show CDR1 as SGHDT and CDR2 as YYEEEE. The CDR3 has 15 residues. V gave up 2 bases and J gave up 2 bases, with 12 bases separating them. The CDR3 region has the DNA TGTGCCAGCAGCTTTCGAGGAGTAGCCACAGATACGCAGTATTTT. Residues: CASSFRGVATDTQYF.

The CDR3 region has the DNA TGCAGCGCAATCCCAGCGACAGGCAACACTGAAGCTTTCTTT. Its protein is CSAIPATGNTEAFF. V is TRBV29-1 and J is TRBJ1-1; a possible D gene is TRBD1 (6 bases). There are 14 residues in the CDR3. Germline lookup yields CDR1 SQVTM and CDR2 ANQGSEA. The V and J ends lost 7 bases and 2 bases respectively, with 17 bases between them.

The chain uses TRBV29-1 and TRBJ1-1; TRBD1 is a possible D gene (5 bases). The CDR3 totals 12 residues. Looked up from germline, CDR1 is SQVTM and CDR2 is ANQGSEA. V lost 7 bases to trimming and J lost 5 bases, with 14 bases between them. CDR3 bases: TGCAGCGCCACAAGGGGCGTTACTGAAGCTTTCTTT. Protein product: CSATRGVTEAFF.

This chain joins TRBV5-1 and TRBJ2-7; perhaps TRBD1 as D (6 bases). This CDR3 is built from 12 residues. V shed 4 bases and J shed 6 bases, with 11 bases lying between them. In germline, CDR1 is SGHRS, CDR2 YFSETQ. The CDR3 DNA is TGCGCCAGCAGCCGGGACAAAGGCGAGCAGTACTTC. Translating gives CASSRDKGEQYF.